Each of the 27 T cell receptor beta chains below was sequenced from the same sample in a study of cytomegalovirus exposure and HLA in healthy donors. This PCR relied on a set of 60 Vbeta primers and 13 Jbeta primers. This table comes from immunoSEQ multiplex PCR, and its TCRdb copy is limited to in-frame clones, with some not included. This sample has about 200,000 clones; around 83% occur once, and the top ten carry 2.7%. Source material: PBMCs. These receptors were obtained from a middle-aged woman in good health and CMV-seronegative.

This clone occurred once. The chain links TRBV11-2 to TRBJ1-1; D gene unclear. V lost 3 bases and J 11 bases, leaving 10 bases between the germline ends. CDR1 is SGHAT and CDR2 is FQNNGV in the germline V gene. The CDR3 runs to 11 residues. The CDR3 loop reads CASSFSVRAFF. The CDR3 DNA reads TGTGCCAGCAGCTTTAGCGTAAGGGCTTTCTTT.

The J gene is TRBJ2-1, the V gene TRBV18, with D perhaps matching TRBD2 (5 bases). CDR3 size: 16 residues. CDR1 KGHSH and CDR2 LQKENI come from the germline V gene. V lost 1 base to trimming and J lost 2 bases, with 12 bases between them. The CDR3 here is CASSPQSGTTYNEQFF. Here the CDR3 DNA reads TGTGCCAGCTCACCACAATCGGGAACTACCTACAATGAGCAGTTCTTC.

The chain links TRBV2 to TRBJ1-5, with 7 bases aligning to TRBD1. The germline V gene has CDR1 SNHLY and CDR2 FYNNEI. V gave up 8 bases and J gave up 0 bases; unmatched junction bases: 7. There are 15 residues in the CDR3. The chain's CDR3 is CASGETGNSNQPQHF. The CDR3 DNA reads TGTGCCAGCGGGGAGACAGGGAATAGCAATCAGCCCCAGCATTTT.

This sequence joins TRBV6-6 and TRBJ1-1; unclear D gene. Germline V gene lookup returns CDR1 MNHNY and CDR2 SVGAGI (reference sequence). The CDR3 length is 15 residues. V dropped 2 bases and J dropped 0 bases, with 10 bases sitting between them. The CDR3, as DNA: TGTGCCAGCAGTTACACACAGACCCTGAACACTGAAGCTTTCTTT. It encodes CASSYTQTLNTEAFF.

This CDR3 is CASSLIGEDQPQHF. The CDR3 DNA reads TGTGCCAGCAGTTTAATAGGGGAGGATCAGCCCCAGCATTTT. The J gene is TRBJ1-5, the V gene TRBV28; D possibly corresponds to TRBD1 (5 bases). The germline V and J ends were trimmed by 2 bases and 5 bases, with 10 bases remaining between them. This CDR3 is 14 amino acids long. The germline V gene encodes CDR1 MDHEN and CDR2 SYDVKM.

This rearrangement joins TRBV15 to TRBJ2-7; 9 bases line up with TRBD1. V gave up 7 bases and J gave up 6 bases; unmatched junction bases: 16. There are 16 residues in the CDR3. Germline V gives CDR1 LNHNV, CDR2 YYDKDF (reference sequence). The CDR3: CATTRMGTGLTGEQYF. In DNA, the CDR3 is TGTGCCACCACGAGGATGGGGACAGGGCTTACCGGCGAGCAGTACTTC.

CDR3 DNA: TGTGCCAGCAGTGGAAGACAGAAGAACACCGGGGAGCTGTTTTTT. It specifies CASSGRQKNTGELFF. The chain combines TRBV2 with TRBJ2-2; TRBD1 is a possible D gene (5 bases). The CDR3 has 15 residues. Trimming stripped 4 bases from V and 1 base from J, with 10 bases between. In germline, CDR1 is SNHLY, CDR2 FYNNEI.

The J gene is TRBJ1-1, the V gene TRBV18, with 8 positions matching TRBD1. Germline V gene lookup returns CDR1 KGHSH and CDR2 LQKENI. CDR3 size: 16 residues. Unmatched junction bases numbered 10, after V lost 7 bases and J lost 0 bases. The CDR3 is CASFPRQGILNTEAFF. As DNA, the CDR3 is TGTGCCAGCTTCCCTCGACAGGGGATACTGAACACTGAAGCTTTCTTT. Full variable domain (rest looked up from reference TRBV18 and TRBJ1-1): NAGVMQNPRHLVRRRGQEARLRCSPMKGHSHVYWYRQLPEEGLKFMVYLQKENIIDESGMPKERFSAEFPKEGPSILRIQQVVRGDSAAYFCASFPRQGILNTEAFFGQGTRLTVV.

The CDR3 bases are TGCGCCAGCAGCCAAGTGCAGGGGGGCCTCTACGAGCAGTACTTC. The encoded protein is CASSQVQGGLYEQYF. This chain uses TRBV4-1 with TRBJ2-7, with D possibly matching TRBD1 (7 bases). Germline loops: CDR1 MGHRA, CDR2 YSYEKL. The CDR3 covers 15 residues. V shed 1 base and J shed 3 bases, with 13 bases lying between them.

V is TRBV10-3 and J is TRBJ2-1; 10 bases match TRBD2. Trimming removed 6 bases from V and 8 bases from J; junction bases left unmatched: 10. CDR3 length: 15 amino acids. Germline loops: CDR1 ENHRY, CDR2 SYGVKD. For the CDR3, the DNA is TGTGCCATCAGCCTCCTAGCGGGAGAGGGTCATGAGCAGTTCTTC. Amino acids: CAISLLAGEGHEQFF.

The count of this clone is one. The chain has TRBV19 and TRBJ1-5, with a weak D call TRBD1 (6 bases). Deletions cut 3 bases from V and 3 bases from J, with 12 bases between. CDR1 and CDR2 from the germline V gene are LNHDA and SQIVND (reference sequence). The CDR3 has 15 amino acids. CDR3 coding DNA: TGTGCCAGTAGTATCCGGACAGCTAACAATCAGCCCCAGCATTTT. This encodes CASSIRTANNQPQHF.

The rearrangement links TRBV10-1 to TRBJ2-2; 9 nucleotides agree with TRBD2. V trimming: 6 bases; J trimming: 7 bases; junction bases outside the gene matches: 3. Germline loops: CDR1 WNHNN, CDR2 SYGVQD (reference sequence). The CDR3 is 13 amino acids. In nucleotides, the CDR3 is TGCGCCAGCAGCGTAGCGGGGGACGGGGAGCTGTTTTTT. Translated, it gives CASSVAGDGELFF.

J is TRBJ2-7 and V is TRBV10-1; no clear D gene. The CDR3 contains 14 residues. CDR1 and CDR2 (germline): WNHNN, SYGVQD (reference sequence). Between the trimmed V and J ends, which lost 6 bases and 8 bases, there was a span of 20 bases. The CDR3 loop reads CASRDETSLRQQYF. The DNA of the CDR3 is TGCGCCAGCAGAGACGAGACAAGTCTAAGGCAGCAGTACTTC.

The chain is built from TRBV2 and TRBJ1-3; TRBD1 might be the D (5 bases). Trimming shortened V by 9 bases and J by 0 bases, and 12 bases separated the two germline ends. Germline CDR1 and CDR2: SNHLY and FYNNEI. The CDR3 totals 14 residues. CDR3 nucleotides: TGTGCCAGTACGGAAGACAGCTCTGGAAACACCATATATTTT. This sequence encodes CASTEDSSGNTIYF.

The J gene is TRBJ1-2, the V gene TRBV28; D gene ambiguous. The CDR3 extends over 11 amino acids. Germline CDR1 MDHEN, CDR2 SYDVKM. V dropped 7 bases and J dropped 0 bases, with 3 bases sitting between them. This chain's CDR3 is CASTANYGYTF. DNA for the CDR3: TGTGCCAGCACAGCTAACTATGGCTACACCTTC.

J is TRBJ2-3 and V is TRBV7-2, with D uncertain. Germline assignment: CDR1 SGHTA and CDR2 FQGNSA. This CDR3 spans 13 amino acids. Trimming shortened V by 1 base and J by 4 bases, and 6 bases separated the two germline ends. CDR3 nucleotide sequence: TGTGCCAGCAGCTTAGGGGCTCCAGATACGCAGTATTTT. Translated: CASSLGAPDTQYF.

The chain carries TRBV2 and TRBJ1-2; no clear D. This CDR3 has 10 residues. V was trimmed by 8 bases and J by 7 bases, leaving 8 bases between them. The germline gives CDR1 SNHLY, CDR2 FYNNEI. The CDR3 DNA is TGTGCCAGCGGACTCCGTGGCTACACCTTC. This translates into CASGLRGYTF.

The rearrangement links TRBV27 to TRBJ2-7; no definite D call. Germline CDR1 MNHEY, CDR2 SMNVEV (reference sequence). The ends were cut back, 4 bases at V and 0 bases at J, with 10 bases in the middle. This CDR3 has 14 amino acids. For the CDR3, the DNA is TGTGCCAGCAGTTCCCAGCGTTTCTCCTACGAGCAGTACTTC. Its protein is CASSSQRFSYEQYF.

This chain joins TRBV5-1 and TRBJ2-1; D is perhaps TRBD1 (6 bases). CDR1 and CDR2 (germline): SGHRS, YFSETQ. The CDR3 is 18 amino acids. Trimming stripped 4 bases from V and 5 bases from J, with 25 bases between. The CDR3 here is CASSPREFQGRPNNEQFF. The DNA of the CDR3 is TGCGCCAGCAGCCCCCGCGAATTCCAGGGGCGCCCAAACAATGAGCAGTTCTTC.

J is TRBJ1-2 and V is TRBV25-1; a weak D match, TRBD1 (5 bases). V was pared by 0 bases and J by 11 bases, with 7 bases between. The CDR3 is made up of 11 amino acids. Germline V CDR1 and CDR2: MGHDK, SYGVNS. The CDR3 region has the DNA TGTGCCAGCAGTGAATACGGGGGGTACACCTTC. Translating gives CASSEYGGYTF.

The chain couples TRBV7-2 to TRBJ2-7; weak D call: TRBD1 (6 bases). This CDR3 has 12 amino acids. In germline, CDR1 is SGHTA, CDR2 FQGNSA. V was cut by 5 bases and J by 12 bases, with 17 bases left in between. CDR3 bases: TGTGCCAGCAGCCTAGACAGGTCGAGTAGGTACTTC. Translating gives CASSLDRSSRYF.

This clone has only a few counts. The conserved closing phenylalanine or tryptophan is absent in this CDR3, likely reflecting a read error. The chain carries TRBV28 and TRBJ2-7; D ambiguous. Germline CDR1 is MDHEN and CDR2 is SYDVKM. V was pared by 2 bases and J by 0 bases, with 8 bases between. CDR3 length: 14 amino acids. The CDR3 loop reads CASSLQADSYEQYL. In nucleotides, the CDR3 is TGTGCCAGCAGTTTACAGGCGGACTCCTACGAGCAGTACCTC.

The chain combines TRBV2 with TRBJ2-1, with TRBD2 matching 11 bases. Germline V gene data show CDR1 as SNHLY and CDR2 as FYNNEI. CDR3 length equals 12 residues. The V and J ends lost 7 bases and 13 bases, in that order; junction bases with no gene match: 6. CDR3 sequence: CASIKLAGEQFF. CDR3 DNA: TGTGCCAGCATTAAACTAGCGGGAGAACAGTTCTTC.

The chain has TRBV27 and TRBJ2-7; D perhaps matches TRBD1 (6 bases). The CDR3 covers 15 residues. Deletions cut 5 bases from V and 2 bases from J, with 16 bases between. Germline lookup yields CDR1 MNHEY and CDR2 SMNVEV (reference sequence). The CDR3 nucleotides read TGTGCCAGCAGTCCGCCCCCACCAGGGGCCTACGAGCAGTACTTC. This gives the protein CASSPPPPGAYEQYF.

The V gene is TRBV5-1, the J gene TRBJ1-3; D is undetermined. The germline gives CDR1 SGHRS, CDR2 YFSETQ. The CDR3 length is 17 residues. V was pared by 0 bases and J by 4 bases, with 17 bases between. CDR3 sequence: CASSLASQPGSGNTIYF. In DNA form, the CDR3 reads TGCGCCAGCAGCTTGGCCAGCCAGCCGGGGTCCGGAAACACCATATATTTT.

The chain joins TRBV27 to TRBJ1-2, with D possibly TRBD1 on 5 matching bases. The CDR3 loop spans 14 amino acids. CDR1 MNHEY and CDR2 SMNVEV come from the germline V gene (reference sequence). With 8 bases removed from V and 5 bases from J, the gap between germline ends came to 18 bases. The CDR3 nucleotides read TGTGCCAGCTCCTTCGGGCCCGGGGGTTATGGCTACACCTTC. Its protein is CASSFGPGGYGYTF.

The V and J genes are TRBV13 and TRBJ2-7; D gene unclear. Looked up from germline, CDR1 is PRHDT and CDR2 is FYEKMQ (reference sequence). V gave up 4 bases and J gave up 1 base, with 2 bases separating them. The length of the CDR3 is 11 residues. The CDR3 DNA is TGTGCCAGCAGCTCATCCTACGAGCAGTACTTC. Amino acid sequence: CASSSSYEQYF.